This T cell receptor beta chain was captured by sequencing in a study of cytomegalovirus exposure and HLA in healthy donors (dated by TCRdb to about 2017). In the study overall: In an earlier analysis of around 540 of the donors, roughly 300 Gb of sequence data and 90 million to 130 million unique TCR beta sequences from 180 million or so T cells were reported. An early release that covered fewer than 750 HLA-typed donors contained 300 to 350 gigabases of sequencing data and some 87 million unique TCR sequences. Of the roughly 400 genotyped donors, 80% to 90% were placed in the genetic ancestry cluster associated with self-reported Caucasian donors. The study aimed to test whether signatures of past pathogen exposure could be identified by cataloging public T cell receptors. The study profiled the T cell repertoires of approximately 700 subjects by immunosequencing and related them to cytomegalovirus serostatus. A separate validation cohort of more than 100 different subjects was used in addition to the 666-subject first cohort. To predict cytomegalovirus infection status, the study brought together high-throughput TCR immunosequencing, statistical association of individual TCRs with disease status, and machine learning. A later analysis re-examined previously published TCR beta repertoires from just over 650 donors and added high-resolution HLA genotyping to investigate patterns of TCR occurrence. The later analysis used no new phenotypic data to find candidate immune exposures, relying instead on TCR beta sequences and their occurrence across donors. An earlier analysis of 500 to 750 of the donors applied high-throughput TCR beta sequencing to assess whether each TCR beta V gene segment acted as functional or pseudogenic. Alongside the repertoire data, information on donor age, sex, ethnicity and CMV serostatus was compiled. A later genetic analysis took genome-wide SNP genotypes for about three fifths of the roughly 670 donors and used that subset as a discovery cohort. Every repertoire in the discovery cohort had been generated on one and the same sequencing platform. HLA typing covered class I and class II loci at four-digit resolution. The number of typed donors differed by locus: about 629-630 for A, B, C, DRB1 and DQB1; 500 to 550 for DQA1; some 610 for DPA1; and around 490 for DPB1. Five DR-DQ haplotypes were handled as single units for association and clustering because linkage in the cohort was strong. Across approximately 400 genotyped donors of the cohort, an average of roughly 200,000 unique TCR beta nucleotide sequences per donor were sequenced, and approximately 17% of those sequences were non-productive. What the study reported, not specific to this receptor: In vitro tests confirmed that a few of the cytomegalovirus-associated TCR beta chains recognize cytomegalovirus antigens. In a later analysis, around 17,000 TCR beta sequences were associated with specific HLA alleles at a false discovery rate of 0.05. A later analysis found that HLA-associated TCR beta chains were more clonally expanded and had lower generation probabilities than equally common non-associated chains. Cytomegalovirus status was reported to be diagnosed by the classifier with high specificity and sensitivity in both the original and validation cohorts. According to a later analysis, most CMV-associated TCR beta chains appeared to be HLA-restricted, and the HLA associations seemed to be driven largely by CMV exposure. The study gave a list of 150 to 200 TCR beta chains associated with cytomegalovirus. A cluster of highly shared sequence variants was judged likely to represent a technical artifact of the sequencing pipeline. For the cohort, immune exposure information was limited to CMV serostatus. A further reported finding was that TCR beta sequences accurately predicted the HLA-A and HLA-B alleles for most subjects in the first cohort. Because some donors lacked HLA typing at each locus, the association tests relied only on the typed subset. Compared with the roughly 670-donor mean, donors in an Asian-associated ancestry cluster had fewer N-insertions in productive TCRs, according to a later genetic analysis. Only TCR beta chains were sequenced in this cohort, and the absence of alpha or paired-chain data limited detectable features. Because the 87-base-pair reads could not distinguish some IMGT-functional V segments, including TRBV6-2 and TRBV6-3, those segments were excluded. Correlated functional status among segregating V segments might reflect linkage disequilibrium, but an unknown experimental factor could not be ruled out. Broadly in line with IMGT annotations, most TCR beta V segments showed up in productive rearrangements about 87% or about 30% of the time in an earlier analysis of a few hundred of the donors. Across donors, most TCR sequences were observed very rarely, whereas some public TCRs were present in many individuals. According to a later analysis, TCR association rates differed among HLA loci, with DRB1 alleles showing the most associated TCRs and HLA-C alleles showing the fewest. Several of the top co-occurrence clusters appeared to be linked to parvovirus B19, influenza, CMV and Epstein-Barr virus, according to a later analysis. Sequencing depth was assumed to be roughly uniform across donors in the presence/absence analyses, though that assumption may not hold. Because counts were too low, 15 to 20 rarely observed V segments, including chromosome 9 orphons, were left out of the earlier analysis of 587 of the donors. An association between a missense DCLRE1C variant and V-gene and J-gene trimming of TCR beta chains was found in a later genetic analysis and replicated in an independent cohort. Assigning TCR associations to individual alleles was difficult when HLA alleles, especially DR and DQ, strongly co-occurred. According to the authors, the approach could potentially be generalized to other disease states and immunological phenotypes.

The cohort was made up of 500 to 800 healthy bone marrow donors. Cohort members were all nominally healthy when sampled, although unrecorded immune exposures were likely present. The donor was CMV seropositive and was included in the group of 250 to 350 seropositive cohort members. A peripheral blood sample was collected from each donor, and TCR beta sequencing was performed on peripheral blood mononuclear cells. Genomic DNA extraction from the blood cell samples was performed with the Qiagen DNeasy Blood Extraction Kit. Points on this clone: Its specific antigen is unknown.

V lost 2 bases and J lost 4 bases, and the count of bases not matched to a germline gene is 4. The CDR3, from cysteine to phenylalanine, totals 14 residues. Only CDR3 DNA remains: 42 bases, in frame from the first base. The germline V gene (reference sequence) sets CDR1 to PRHDT and CDR2 to FYEKMQ. The protocol used for the library was the immunoSEQ multiplex PCR assay. A mixture of 60 forward primers for TCR Vbeta segments and 13 reverse primers for TCR Jbeta segments was used in the multiplex PCR. Amplification of the CDR3 region of rearranged TCR beta genes was performed with a multiplex PCR assay on genomic DNA. On the Illumina HiSeq System, the amplified TCR beta libraries were sequenced as 87-base-pair reads. The authors' pipeline ran thus. A later analysis counted approximately 84 million unique TCR beta chains across the 600 to 850 repertoires, and roughly 11 million of these chains were shared by at least two donors. A nearest-neighbor algorithm error-corrected the raw reads and collapsed the reads into unique sequences, merging closely related sequences to remove PCR and sequencing errors. CDR3 sequences were aligned to IMGT reference sequences to assign V, D and J gene segments. For a sequence to be retained, a match of at least six nucleotides was required to both a V gene segment and a J gene segment. Rearrangements were called productive when the CDR3 lacked stop codons and stayed in frame with V and J; all others were non-productive. CDR3 was defined according to IMGT convention as the region running from the second conserved V-encoded cysteine to the conserved J-encoded phenylalanine. The earlier analysis of 587 of the donors excluded any sequence lacking an unambiguous match to a single V gene segment. An earlier analysis of several hundred of the donors called V segments functional above 56.7% productive rearrangements and segregating when the between-donor standard deviation exceeded 5%. A statistical classification framework was developed to diagnose cytomegalovirus status using the catalog of TCR beta chain sequences. A later analysis assigned V and J genes by comparing TCR nucleotide sequences with IMGT/GENE-DB human TR gene sequences. Using the TCRdist pipeline, a later analysis assigned CDR3 sequences along with most-parsimonious VDJ recombination scenarios. In a later analysis, every TCR beta chain was defined by the combination of its CDR3 amino acid sequence and its V-gene family, and reads without a unique V-gene family were dropped. As a way to deal with suspected cross-contamination and a sequencing artifact, a later analysis dropped 450 to 600 nucleotide sequences that were highly shared and had low generation probability. For each public chain, a later analysis derived a clonal expansion index from normalized ranks of inferred template counts within each repertoire. A later analysis computed generation probabilities with a VDJ recombination model fitted to out-of-frame rearrangements, and checked the results against IGoR. In a later analysis, hypergeometric tests were used to score TCR-TCR, TCR-HLA and TCR-CMV co-occurrence, with a repertoire-size bias correction applied to TCR pairs. False discovery rates were estimated in a later analysis by permuting HLA or CMV assignments 20 times. A later analysis grouped co-occurring TCRs with DBSCAN, adding TCRdist sequence similarity when clustering within HLA-allele-positive subsets. For co-occurrence clustering, repertoires with fewer than 30,000 or more than 120,000 public chains were excluded, along with four to six repertoires with anomalous nucleotide sharing. As stored in TCRdb, this immuneACCESS dataset retains in-frame rearrangements with V and J assigned. A fraction of the clones does not appear; measured against another copy, unresolved V genes explain less than half of the discrepancy, and the remainder lacks a known reason. V and J calls and clone size follow that table, whereas D and trimming were derived from the DNA. The sample table gives approximately 210,000 clones. Jointly, the top ten make up less than 1% of the sample.

Sequenced sample: PBMCs. The receptor was isolated from a woman aged 25 to 39 in good health and CMV-seropositive. The chain is assembled from TRBV13 and TRBJ2-7; 8 central bases correspond to TRBD2. The bases read TGTGCCAGCAGCTTAAGCGGGAGAGGTTACGAGCAGTACTTC. It encodes CASSLSGRGYEQYF.